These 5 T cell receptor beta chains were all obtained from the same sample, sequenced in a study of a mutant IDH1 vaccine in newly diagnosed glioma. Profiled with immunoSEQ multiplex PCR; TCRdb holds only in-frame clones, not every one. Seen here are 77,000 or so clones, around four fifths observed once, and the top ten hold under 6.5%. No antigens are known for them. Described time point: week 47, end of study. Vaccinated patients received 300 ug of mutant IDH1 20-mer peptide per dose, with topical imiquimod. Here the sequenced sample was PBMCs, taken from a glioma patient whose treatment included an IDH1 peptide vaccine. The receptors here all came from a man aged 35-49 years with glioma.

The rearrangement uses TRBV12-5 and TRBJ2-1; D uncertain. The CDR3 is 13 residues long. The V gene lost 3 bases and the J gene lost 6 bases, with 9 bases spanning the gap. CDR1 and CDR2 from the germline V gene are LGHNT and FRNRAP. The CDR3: CASGFGSGNEQFF. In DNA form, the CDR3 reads TGTGCTAGTGGTTTTGGCTCCGGCAATGAGCAGTTCTTC.

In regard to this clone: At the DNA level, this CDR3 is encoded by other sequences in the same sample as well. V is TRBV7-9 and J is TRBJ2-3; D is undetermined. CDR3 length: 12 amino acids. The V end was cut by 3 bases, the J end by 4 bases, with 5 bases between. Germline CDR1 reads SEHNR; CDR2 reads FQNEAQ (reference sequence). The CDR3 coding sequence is TGTGCCAGCAGCTTCGGCCCAGATACGCAGTATTTT. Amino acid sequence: CASSFGPDTQYF.

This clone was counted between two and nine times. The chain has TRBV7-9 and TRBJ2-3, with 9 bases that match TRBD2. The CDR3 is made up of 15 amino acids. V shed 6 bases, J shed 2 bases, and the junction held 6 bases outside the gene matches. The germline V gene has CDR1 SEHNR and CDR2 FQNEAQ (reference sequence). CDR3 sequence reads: CASSRGLADTDTQYF. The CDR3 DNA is TGTGCCAGCAGTAGGGGACTAGCAGACACAGATACGCAGTATTTT.

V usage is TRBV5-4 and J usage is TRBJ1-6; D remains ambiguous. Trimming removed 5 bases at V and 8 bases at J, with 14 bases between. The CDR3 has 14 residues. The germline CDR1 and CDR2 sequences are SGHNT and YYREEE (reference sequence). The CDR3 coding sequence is TGTGCCAGCAGGGCCGACCGACGGGATTCACCCCTCCACTTT. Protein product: CASRADRRDSPLHF. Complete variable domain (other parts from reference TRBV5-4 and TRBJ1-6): ETGVTQSPTHLIKTRGQQVTLRCSSQSGHNTVSWYQQALGQGPQFIFQYYREEENGRGNFPPRFSGLQFPNYSSELNVNALELDDSALYLCASRADRRDSPLHFGNGTRLTVT.

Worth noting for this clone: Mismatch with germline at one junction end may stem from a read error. The CDR3 reads CASSLISLTGLNTEAFF. Here the CDR3 DNA reads TGTGCTAGCAGCTTAATTTCGTTGACAGGTCTGAACACTGAAGCTTTCTTT. The rearrangement links TRBV7-7 to TRBJ1-1, with a tentative D call TRBD1 (6 bases). The CDR3 length is 17 residues. The germline CDR1 and CDR2 sequences are SSHAT and FNYEAQ (reference sequence).